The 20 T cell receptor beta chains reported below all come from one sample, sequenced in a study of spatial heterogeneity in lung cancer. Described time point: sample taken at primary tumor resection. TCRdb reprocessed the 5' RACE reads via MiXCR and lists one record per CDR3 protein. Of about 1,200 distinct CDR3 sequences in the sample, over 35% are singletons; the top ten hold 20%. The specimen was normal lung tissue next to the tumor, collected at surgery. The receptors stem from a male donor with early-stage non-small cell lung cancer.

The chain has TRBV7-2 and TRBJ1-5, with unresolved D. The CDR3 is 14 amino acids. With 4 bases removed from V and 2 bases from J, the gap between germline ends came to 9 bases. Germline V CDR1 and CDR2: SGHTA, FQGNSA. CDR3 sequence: CASSSSSGNQPQHF. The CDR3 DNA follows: TGTGCCAGCAGCTCAAGTTCTGGCAATCAGCCCCAGCATTTT.

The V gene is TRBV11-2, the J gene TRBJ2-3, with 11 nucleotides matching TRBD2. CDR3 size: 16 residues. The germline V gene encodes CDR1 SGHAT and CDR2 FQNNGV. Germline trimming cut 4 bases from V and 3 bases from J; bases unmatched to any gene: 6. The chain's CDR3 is CASSYTGTSGTDTQYF. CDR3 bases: TGTGCCAGCAGCTATACCGGGACTAGCGGTACAGATACGCAGTATTTT.

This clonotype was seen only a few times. DNA of the CDR3: TGTGCCAGCAAGGGTGACAAAAACATTCAGTACTTC. Translation gives CASKGDKNIQYF. This rearrangement joins TRBV28 to TRBJ2-4; the D is unclear. Per the germline V gene, CDR1 is MDHEN and CDR2 is SYDVKM. Trimming left V 7 bases short and J 3 bases short, with 7 bases between. The length of the CDR3 is 12 residues.

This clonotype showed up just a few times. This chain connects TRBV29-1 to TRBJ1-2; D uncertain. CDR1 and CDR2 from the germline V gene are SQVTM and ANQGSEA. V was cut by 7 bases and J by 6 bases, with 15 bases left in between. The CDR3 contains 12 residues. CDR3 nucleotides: TGCAGCGCATATAAAGGTGGCCATGGCTACACCTTC. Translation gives CSAYKGGHGYTF.

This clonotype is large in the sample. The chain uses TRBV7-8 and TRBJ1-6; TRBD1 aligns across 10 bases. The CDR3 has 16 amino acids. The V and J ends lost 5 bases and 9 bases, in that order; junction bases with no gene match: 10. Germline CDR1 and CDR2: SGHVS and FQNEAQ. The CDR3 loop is CASSRGGQGGFSPLHF. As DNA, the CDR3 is TGTGCCAGCAGCCGAGGCGGACAGGGGGGTTTTTCACCCCTCCACTTT. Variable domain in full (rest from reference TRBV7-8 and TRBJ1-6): GAGVSQSPRYKVAKRGQDVALRCDPISGHVSLFWYQQALGQGPEFLTYFQNEAQLDKSGLPSDRFFAERPEGSVSTLKIQRTQQEDSAVYLCASSRGGQGGFSPLHFGNGTRLTVT.

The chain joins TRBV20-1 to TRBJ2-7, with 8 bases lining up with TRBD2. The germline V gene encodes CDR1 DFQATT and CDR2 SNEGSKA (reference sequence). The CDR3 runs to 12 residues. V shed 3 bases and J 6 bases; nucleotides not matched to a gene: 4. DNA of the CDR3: TGCAGTGCTAGCGGGGGGGCCGGCGAGCAGTACTTC. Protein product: CSASGGAGEQYF.

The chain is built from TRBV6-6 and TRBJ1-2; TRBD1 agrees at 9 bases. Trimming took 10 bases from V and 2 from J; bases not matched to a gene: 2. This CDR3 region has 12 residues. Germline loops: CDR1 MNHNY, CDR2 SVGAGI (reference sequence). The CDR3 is CATDRGNYGYTF. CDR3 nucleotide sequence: TGTGCCACCGACAGGGGGAACTATGGCTACACCTTC.

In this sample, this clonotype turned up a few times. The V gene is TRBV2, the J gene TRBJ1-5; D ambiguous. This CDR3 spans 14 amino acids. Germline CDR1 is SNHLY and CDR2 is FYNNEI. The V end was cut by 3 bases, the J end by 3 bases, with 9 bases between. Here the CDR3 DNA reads TGTGCCAGCAGTGATAAACACCCCAATCAGCCCCAGCATTTT. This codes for CASSDKHPNQPQHF.

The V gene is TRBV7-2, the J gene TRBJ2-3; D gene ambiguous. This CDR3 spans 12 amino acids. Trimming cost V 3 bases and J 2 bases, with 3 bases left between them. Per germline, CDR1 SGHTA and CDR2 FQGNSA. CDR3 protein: CASSLYTDTQYF. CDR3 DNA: TGTGCCAGCAGCTTGTACACAGATACGCAGTATTTT. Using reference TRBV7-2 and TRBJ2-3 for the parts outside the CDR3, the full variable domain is GAGVSQSPSNKVTEKGKDVELRCDPISGHTALYWYRQSLGQGLEFLIYFQGNSAPDKSGLPSDRFSAERTGGSVSTLTIQRTQQEDSAVYLCASSLYTDTQYFGPGTRLTVL.

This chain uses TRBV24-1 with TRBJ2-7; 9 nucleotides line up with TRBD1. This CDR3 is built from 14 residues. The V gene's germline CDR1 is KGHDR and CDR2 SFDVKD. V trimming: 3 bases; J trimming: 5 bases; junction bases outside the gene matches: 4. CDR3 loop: CATSDTRTGDEQYF. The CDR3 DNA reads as TGTGCCACCAGTGATACGAGGACAGGGGACGAGCAGTACTTC.

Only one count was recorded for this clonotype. Here the CDR3 reads CASSYFSGGQEGDTQYF. The CDR3 coding sequence is TGTGCCAGCAGTTACTTCTCGGGAGGGCAAGAGGGAGATACGCAGTATTTT. The chain uses TRBV6-2 or TRBV6-3 and TRBJ2-3, with 8 bases matching TRBD2. CDR1 and CDR2 (germline): MNHEY, SVGEGT. CDR3 length: 17 amino acids. Germline trimming cut 1 base from V and 5 bases from J; bases unmatched to any gene: 11.

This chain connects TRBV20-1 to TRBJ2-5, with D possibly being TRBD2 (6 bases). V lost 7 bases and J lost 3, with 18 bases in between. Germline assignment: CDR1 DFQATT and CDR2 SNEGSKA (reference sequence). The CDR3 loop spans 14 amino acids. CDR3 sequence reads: CSGSLAGIKETQYF. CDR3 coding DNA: TGCAGTGGATCCTTGGCGGGGATTAAAGAGACCCAGTACTTC.

CDR3 coding DNA: TGCGCCAGCAGCCCCGGACAGGGGAGGACCGGGGAGCTGTTTTTT. Its translation is CASSPGQGRTGELFF. The chain links TRBV5-1 to TRBJ2-2; TRBD1 agrees at 9 bases. The ends lost 4 bases at V and 5 bases at J; junction bases unmatched: 6. The CDR3 runs to 15 residues. The V gene's germline CDR1 is SGHRS and CDR2 YFSETQ.

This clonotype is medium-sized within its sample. The CDR3 spells CASSQVHGQGNYEQYF. The CDR3 nucleotides read TGCGCCAGCAGCCAAGTACACGGACAGGGGAACTACGAGCAGTACTTC. V gene TRBV4-1 combines with J gene TRBJ2-7; 9 bases line up with TRBD1. The CDR3 totals 16 residues. Germline-derived CDR1 and CDR2 are MGHRA and YSYEKL. V gave up 1 base and J gave up 3 bases; unmatched junction bases: 7.

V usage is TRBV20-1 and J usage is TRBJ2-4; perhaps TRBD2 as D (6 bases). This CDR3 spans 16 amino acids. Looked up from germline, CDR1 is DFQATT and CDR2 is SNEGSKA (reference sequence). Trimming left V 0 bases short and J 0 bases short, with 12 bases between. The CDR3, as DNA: TGCAGTGCTAGAGATACGGGGGTACTAGCCAAAAACATTCAGTACTTC. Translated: CSARDTGVLAKNIQYF.

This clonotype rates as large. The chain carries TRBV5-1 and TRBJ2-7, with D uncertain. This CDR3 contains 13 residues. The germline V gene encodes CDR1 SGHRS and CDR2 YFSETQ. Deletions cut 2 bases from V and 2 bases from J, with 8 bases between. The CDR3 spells CASSFQRAYEQYF. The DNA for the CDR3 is TGCGCCAGCAGCTTCCAGAGAGCCTACGAGCAGTACTTC.

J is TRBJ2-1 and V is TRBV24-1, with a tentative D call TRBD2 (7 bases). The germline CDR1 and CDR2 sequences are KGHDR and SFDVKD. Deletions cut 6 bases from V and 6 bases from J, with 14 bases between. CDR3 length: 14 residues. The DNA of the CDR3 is TGTGCCACCAGTCTCGGGGGGCTCCCCAATGAGCAGTTCTTC. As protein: CATSLGGLPNEQFF.

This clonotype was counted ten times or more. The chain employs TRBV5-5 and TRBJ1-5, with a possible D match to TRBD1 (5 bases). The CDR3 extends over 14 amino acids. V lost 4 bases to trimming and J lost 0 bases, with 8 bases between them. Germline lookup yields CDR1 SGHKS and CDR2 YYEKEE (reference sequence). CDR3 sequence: CASSAGHSNQPQHF. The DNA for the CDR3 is TGTGCCAGCAGCGCCGGACATAGCAATCAGCCCCAGCATTTT.

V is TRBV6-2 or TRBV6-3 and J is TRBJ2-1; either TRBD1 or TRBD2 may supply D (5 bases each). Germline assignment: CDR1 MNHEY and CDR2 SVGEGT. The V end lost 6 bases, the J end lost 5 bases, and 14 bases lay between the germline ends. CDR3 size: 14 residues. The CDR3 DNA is TGTGCCAGCAGACCGGGACGGAGTGACAATGAGCAGTTCTTC. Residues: CASRPGRSDNEQFF.

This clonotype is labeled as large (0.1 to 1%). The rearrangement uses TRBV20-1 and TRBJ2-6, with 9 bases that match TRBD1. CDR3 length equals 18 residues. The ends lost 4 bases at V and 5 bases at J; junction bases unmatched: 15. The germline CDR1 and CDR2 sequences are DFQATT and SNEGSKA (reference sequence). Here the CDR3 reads CSATTVPGQGARANVLTF. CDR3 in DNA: TGCAGTGCTACCACCGTCCCGGGACAGGGAGCACGGGCCAACGTCCTGACTTTC.